This T cell receptor beta chain derives from a study of shared clonotypes between healthy human individuals. Of note for this clone: Its antigen is not known.

CDR1 MNHNY and CDR2 SVGAGI come from the germline V gene (reference sequence). With 2 bases removed from V and 8 bases from J, the gap between germline ends came to 12 bases. The CDR3 is made up of 13 amino acids. Notes on the study in general: Clonotypes not shared had lower generation probabilities than those common to all four donors.

Original data processing: Quality scores were absent from the junction-only immunoSEQ sequences, so filtering differed. Generated by immunoSEQ multiplex PCR, the TCRdb table keeps only in-frame clones and is missing some. The V and J calls and clone size were taken over from that table, and D and trimming were inferred from the DNA. This repertoire shows approximately 940,000 clones, approximately 80% found once; its top ten account for about 1.5%. The clonotype comes from a man aged 18 to 30 in good health. This sequence joins TRBV6-6 and TRBJ1-2, with no clear D. Sequenced: memory CD4+ T cells sorted from blood. The subset denotes: CD45RA-negative fraction. DNA for the CDR3: TGTGCCAGCAGTTACGACCAGTTTGAAGGCTACACCTTC. This sequence encodes CASSYDQFEGYTF.